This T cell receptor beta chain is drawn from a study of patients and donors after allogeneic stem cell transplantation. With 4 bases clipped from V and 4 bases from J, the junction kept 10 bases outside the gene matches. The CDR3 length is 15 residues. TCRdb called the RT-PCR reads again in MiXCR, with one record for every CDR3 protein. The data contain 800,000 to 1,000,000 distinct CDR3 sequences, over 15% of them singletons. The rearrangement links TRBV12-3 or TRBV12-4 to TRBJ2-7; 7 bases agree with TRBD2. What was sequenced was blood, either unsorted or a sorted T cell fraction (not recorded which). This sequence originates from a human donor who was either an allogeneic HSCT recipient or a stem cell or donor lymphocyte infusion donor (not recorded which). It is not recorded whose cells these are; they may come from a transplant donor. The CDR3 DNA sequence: TGTGCCAGCAGTTCCCCCGGGGGGAGGTTTTACGAGCAGTACTTC. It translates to CASSSPGGRFYEQYF.